Sequencing of this T cell receptor (beta chain) was carried out in a study of OX40 agonist ivuxolimab in advanced cancers. The wider study: Eligibility admitted prior anti-PD-1, anti-PD-L1 or anti-CTLA-4 therapy; about 40% had some. One hepatocellular carcinoma and two cutaneous melanoma patients partially responded. Study results and caveats: Some nonresponders also had low normalized T-cell clonal expansion.

This clone turned up a few times. Its specificity is unknown. The V and J ends lost 6 bases and 8 bases respectively, with 19 bases between them. The germline V gene encodes CDR1 SEHNR and CDR2 FQNEAQ (reference sequence). The CDR3 consists of 15 residues. This table comes from immunoSEQ multiplex PCR, and its TCRdb copy is limited to in-frame clones, with some not included. The sample has several thousand clones; about 88% are singletons. The chain links TRBV7-9 to TRBJ1-4, with D perhaps TRBD1 (5 bases). The TCR was taken from an adult with an advanced solid tumor such as melanoma, head and neck, liver or kidney cancer. Material: CD4+ or CD8+ T cells sorted from blood, obtained in a trial of the OX40 agonist ivuxolimab. The CDR3 nucleotides are TGTGCCAGCAGGGGAGGGACCATGAGAGGGGAAAAACTGTTTTTT. Its translation: CASRGGTMRGEKLFF.